Shown below are 28 T cell receptor beta chains from a single sample sequenced in a study of blood T cells in healthy people across ages (dated by TCRdb to about 2015). Library preparation used 5' RACE. Sequencing used an Illumina HiSeq 2500. A second PCR of about 6 to 12 cycles was run with a J-beta primer mix and a sample-barcoded 5' primer. Using fastp at Q25 and MiXCR, TCRdb reprocessed the public reads and kept productive beta chains. Identical CDR3 proteins give one entry, which carries the most common genes and DNA. This sample is represented by fewer than 900,000 distinct CDR3 sequences; more than 40% of them were singletons. The ten top clones hold roughly a third of the sample. The sequencing input was blood. The receptors were sampled from a woman aged 55-70 years in good health.

This clonotype was counted only a few times. The CDR3 nucleotides read TGTGCCAGCAGCTTCGACAGGGGAGGGGACATTCAGTACTTC. Amino acids: CASSFDRGGDIQYF. The chain uses TRBV7-2 and TRBJ2-4, with D tentatively TRBD1 (8 bases). The germline CDR1 and CDR2 sequences are SGHTA and FQGNSA. The V and J ends lost 3 bases and 8 bases respectively, with 14 bases between them. This CDR3 is 14 amino acids long.

The chain uses TRBV11-2 and TRBJ2-7, with 8 nucleotides matching TRBD1. Trimming cost V 1 base and J 3 bases; bases outside gene matches: 14. Germline V lookup: CDR1 SGHAT, CDR2 FQNNGV. This CDR3 is 18 amino acids long. CDR3 region: CASSLAVPGRGQYYEQYF. As DNA, the CDR3 is TGTGCCAGCAGCTTAGCGGTACCGGGCAGGGGGCAGTACTACGAGCAGTACTTC. The full variable domain, in which reference TRBV11-2 and TRBJ2-7 provide the parts outside the CDR3, is EAGVAQSPRYKIIEKRQSVAFWCNPISGHATLYWYQQILGQGPKLLIQFQNNGVVDDSQLPKDRFSAERLKGVDSTLKIQPAKLEDSAVYLCASSLAVPGRGQYYEQYFGPGTRLTVT.

This chain connects TRBV20-1 to TRBJ2-7, with 9 positions matching TRBD1. The CDR3 is 12 residues long. Germline-derived CDR1 and CDR2 are DFQATT and SNEGSKA (reference sequence). This chain's CDR3 is CSGQGPSYEQYF. CDR3 DNA sequence: TGCAGCGGACAGGGGCCTTCCTACGAGCAGTACTTC.

The rearrangement joins TRBV20-1 to TRBJ1-4; D is perhaps TRBD1 (5 bases). CDR3 length: 12 amino acids. Germline CDR1 DFQATT, CDR2 SNEGSKA (reference sequence). The ends were cut back, 5 bases at V and 8 bases at J, with 12 bases in the middle. DNA of the CDR3: TGCAGTGCTCTCGACAGCTCCGAAAAACTGTTTTTT. It translates to CSALDSSEKLFF.

This chain joins TRBV5-6 and TRBJ2-3, with 8 bases lining up with TRBD1. The CDR3 runs 14 residues. The ends lost 4 bases at V and 9 bases at J; junction bases unmatched: 10. Germline V CDR1 and CDR2: SGHDT, YYEEEE. DNA of the CDR3: TGTGCCAGCAGCCAGGGTTTACAGGGGGGAACGCAGTATTTT. Translated: CASSQGLQGGTQYF.

The chain employs TRBV20-1 and TRBJ2-3; D perhaps matches TRBD2 (6 bases). V lost 2 bases, J lost 3 bases, and 12 bases lay in between. Germline V lookup: CDR1 DFQATT, CDR2 SNEGSKA (reference sequence). The CDR3 loop spans 14 amino acids. The CDR3, as DNA: TGCAGTGCTAGATACAGCGGAGGGACAGATACGCAGTATTTT. Encoded protein: CSARYSGGTDTQYF.

This rearrangement joins TRBV4-2 to TRBJ1-5; possibly TRBD1 for D (5 bases). Germline CDR1 is LGHNA and CDR2 is YNFKEQ. The CDR3 covers 16 residues. V lost 4 bases and J lost 7, with 20 bases in between. The CDR3 protein is CASSLLGGGLGQPQHF. In DNA form, the CDR3 reads TGTGCCAGCAGCCTCCTGGGCGGGGGTTTGGGCCAGCCCCAGCATTTT.

This clonotype turned up a few times. CDR3 bases: TGTGCCAGCAGTAAGGACCGACCCTACGAGCAGTACTTC. Translating gives CASSKDRPYEQYF. The genes are TRBV27 and TRBJ2-7, with D unresolved. V was clipped by 5 bases and J by 2 bases, with 10 bases between them. The CDR3 covers 13 residues. Germline lookup yields CDR1 MNHEY and CDR2 SMNVEV (reference sequence).

The rearrangement joins TRBV29-1 to TRBJ2-3; 7 nucleotides match TRBD2. CDR3 length: 14 residues. Germline CDR1 reads SQVTM; CDR2 reads ANQGSEA. After removal of 2 bases from V and 4 bases from J, the junction contained 6 bases not matched to a gene. Here the CDR3 reads CSVESGEGPDTQYF. CDR3 coding DNA: TGCAGCGTTGAATCTGGGGAGGGCCCAGATACGCAGTATTTT.

The V and J genes are TRBV4-1 and TRBJ2-1, with D maybe TRBD2 (6 bases). The CDR3 has 12 residues. The V and J ends lost 3 bases and 13 bases respectively, with 13 bases between them. Germline CDR1 and CDR2: MGHRA and YSYEKL. For the CDR3, the DNA is TGCGCCAGCAGCCATCCTGCGGGACTCCAGTTCTTC. This encodes CASSHPAGLQFF.

At least ten counts were recorded for this clonotype. The chain employs TRBV3-1 and TRBJ2-7; 12 bases match TRBD2. The CDR3 extends over 15 amino acids. Germline CDR1 is LGHDT and CDR2 is YNNKEL (reference sequence). With 0 bases clipped from V and 5 bases from J, the junction kept 2 bases outside the gene matches. The chain's CDR3 is CASSQETSGSNEQYF. CDR3 nucleotide sequence: TGTGCCAGCAGCCAAGAGACTAGCGGGAGTAACGAGCAGTACTTC.

The chain joins TRBV5-4 to TRBJ1-2, with 7 bases lining up with TRBD1. Germline V lookup: CDR1 SGHNT, CDR2 YYREEE (reference sequence). V lost 10 bases to trimming and J lost 2 bases; unmatched junction nucleotides: 5. There are 12 residues in the CDR3. CDR3 sequence reads: CACGQENYGYTF. CDR3 nucleotide sequence: TGTGCCTGCGGACAGGAAAACTATGGCTACACCTTC.

This clonotype was seen repeatedly, ten times or more. The chain has TRBV20-1 and TRBJ2-7; D not resolved. Looked up from germline, CDR1 is DFQATT and CDR2 is SNEGSKA (reference sequence). Trimming took 4 bases from V and 3 from J, leaving 7 bases between them. The CDR3 runs 11 residues. The CDR3 DNA is TGCAGTGCTATTATGGACTACGAGCAGTACTTC. Protein sequence: CSAIMDYEQYF.

In the case of this clonotype: One end of the junction does not line up with germline, which may come from a read error. The chain recombines TRBV10-3 with TRBJ2-7; no definite D call. CDR3 length: 13 amino acids. Germline CDR1 and CDR2: ENHRY and SYGVKD. CDR3 in DNA: TGTGCCATCAGGGAGTCGAGCTCCTACGAGCAGTACTTC. Protein product: CAIRESSSYEQYF.

This chain joins TRBV6-5 and TRBJ1-1; 7 nucleotides line up with TRBD1. Germline V CDR1 and CDR2: MNHEY, SVGAGI. This CDR3 has 14 amino acids. Trimming cost V 6 bases and J 2 bases; bases outside gene matches: 6. The DNA for the CDR3 is TGTGCCAGCAGGAACCGACAGGGAAACACTGAAGCTTTCTTT. Protein product: CASRNRQGNTEAFF.

This chain joins TRBV7-8 and TRBJ2-7, with 11 bases identical to TRBD1. CDR3 length equals 14 residues. The germline V gene encodes CDR1 SGHVS and CDR2 FQNEAQ. The V segment lost 4 bases and the J segment 2 bases; nucleotides outside the gene matches: 1. In DNA form, the CDR3 reads TGTGCCAGCAGCTCGGACAGGGGGCCCTACGAGCAGTACTTC. This encodes CASSSDRGPYEQYF.

On this clonotype: Being one base from a much bigger clone, this may be a read error. The rearrangement links TRBV4-3 to TRBJ2-5; the D gene is possibly TRBD2 (6 bases). The CDR3 sequence is 21 residues long. V lost 0 bases, J lost 11 bases, and 37 bases lay in between. Germline V gene sequence: CDR1 LGHNA, CDR2 YSLEER. The chain's CDR3 is CASSQEYGFRLDPRRDNEQYF. The CDR3 DNA sequence: TGCGCCAGCAGCCAAGAATATGGGTTTCGACTAGATCCCCGCAGAGACAATGAGCAGTACTTC.

The genes are TRBV7-8 and TRBJ2-2, with a weak D call TRBD1 (5 bases). The V gene's germline CDR1 is SGHVS and CDR2 FQNEAQ. Between the trimmed V and J ends, which lost 6 bases and 4 bases, there was a span of 12 bases. This CDR3 contains 14 residues. The CDR3, as DNA: TGTGCCAGCAGAGACAGAGTCGGCACCGGGGAGCTGTTTTTT. It yields the protein CASRDRVGTGELFF.

The chain has TRBV20-1 and TRBJ2-5; D not resolved. TRBJ2-7 explains the end of the DNA better; the J call may be wrong. CDR3 length: 13 amino acids. In germline, CDR1 is DFQATT, CDR2 SNEGSKA (reference sequence). CDR3 loop: CSASLADAYEQYF. The CDR3 region has the DNA TGCAGTGCTAGTTTGGCGGACGCCTACGAGCAGTACTTC.

This clonotype came up a few times. The chain employs TRBV9 and TRBJ2-5; D may match TRBD1 or TRBD2 (5 bases each). Germline values: CDR1 SGDLS, CDR2 YYNGEE. This CDR3 contains 15 residues. V gave up 4 bases and J gave up 3 bases, with 16 bases separating them. CDR3 sequence: CASSWGPKIEETQYF. DNA for the CDR3: TGTGCCAGCAGCTGGGGACCCAAGATAGAAGAGACCCAGTACTTC. Variable domain in full (rest from reference TRBV9 and TRBJ2-5): DSGVTQTPKHLITATGQRVTLRCSPRSGDLSVYWYQQSLDQGLQFLIQYYNGEERAKGNILERFSAQQFPDLHSELNLSSLELGDSALYFCASSWGPKIEETQYFGPGTRLLVL.

Notes on this clonotype: Possible read error: a much larger clone is one base away. V and J are TRBV6-5 and TRBJ2-5; TRBD1 matches at 7 bases. Trimming took 3 bases from V and 11 from J; bases not matched to a gene: 18. The germline V gene encodes CDR1 MNHEY and CDR2 SVGAGI. There are 16 residues in the CDR3. The CDR3 bases are TGTGCCAGCAGTTATACGAACAGGGGCCTTCGGAATGAGCAGTACTTC. Residues: CASSYTNRGLRNEQYF.

The CDR3 sequence is CASSPWDSLLDEQFF. CDR3 in DNA: TGTGCCAGCAGTCCTTGGGACAGCCTCTTGGATGAGCAGTTCTTC. The genes are TRBV28 and TRBJ2-1; TRBD1 matches at 7 bases. Germline CDR1 and CDR2: MDHEN and SYDVKM. V was pared by 5 bases and J by 8 bases, with 12 bases of the junction left unmatched. The CDR3 has 15 amino acids.

This clonotype was detected a few times. V gene TRBV7-3 combines with J gene TRBJ2-2, with 8 bases fitting TRBD2. Looked up from germline, CDR1 is SGHTA and CDR2 is FQGTGA. This CDR3 has 17 residues. V shed 2 bases, J shed 4 bases, and the junction held 9 bases outside the gene matches. CDR3 amino acids: CASSLRFRGGATGELFF. The CDR3 DNA sequence: TGTGCCAGCAGCTTACGCTTCCGGGGGGGGGCCACCGGGGAGCTGTTTTTT.

This clonotype was seen only a few times. The gene calls are TRBV7-2 and TRBJ2-1; D call uncertain. This CDR3 comprises 12 residues. V was shortened by 4 bases and J by 4 bases, with 5 bases between the two germline ends. CDR1 SGHTA and CDR2 FQGNSA come from the germline V gene. The CDR3 loop is CASSSKYNEQFF. CDR3 sequence (DNA): TGTGCCAGCAGCTCTAAGTACAATGAGCAGTTCTTC.

The chain combines TRBV6-1 with TRBJ1-1; D is unresolved. This CDR3 has 14 residues. The V gene lost 7 bases and the J gene lost 3 bases, with 15 bases spanning the gap. The V gene's germline CDR1 is MNHNS and CDR2 SASEGT. The CDR3 coding sequence is TGTGCCAGCATGGAATCCGGGAGGTACACTGAAGCTTTCTTT. This gives the protein CASMESGRYTEAFF.

This clonotype was seen a few times. This rearrangement joins TRBV4-3 to TRBJ1-1, with D tentatively TRBD1 (5 bases). CDR3 length: 17 residues. Germline values: CDR1 LGHNA, CDR2 YSLEER. Trimming cost V 0 bases and J 1 base, with 15 bases left between them. This chain's CDR3 is CASSQEAGLGRNTEAFF. DNA for the CDR3: TGCGCCAGCAGCCAAGAAGCGGGGCTGGGAAGGAACACTGAAGCTTTCTTT.

V usage is TRBV2 and J usage is TRBJ2-3, with D perhaps matching TRBD1 (5 bases). Trimming took off 3 bases at V and 0 bases at J, with 7 bases between the two ends. Per germline, CDR1 SNHLY and CDR2 FYNNEI. This CDR3 has 14 amino acids. CDR3 nucleotides: TGTGCCAGCAGTGACAGGGCTAGCACAGATACGCAGTATTTT. It codes for CASSDRASTDTQYF. The full variable domain, with the rest looked up from reference TRBV2 and TRBJ2-3, is EPEVTQTPSHQVTQMGQEVILRCVPISNHLYFYWYRQILGQKVEFLVSFYNNEISEKSEIFDDQFSVERPDGSNFTLKIRSTKLEDSAMYFCASSDRASTDTQYFGPGTRLTVL.

This clonotype was observed a few times. The genes are TRBV18 and TRBJ1-2; 10 positions match TRBD1. CDR1 is KGHSH and CDR2 is LQKENI in the germline V gene. With 8 bases clipped from V and 3 bases from J, the junction kept 9 bases outside the gene matches. The CDR3 runs to 15 residues. The CDR3 region is CASSPGTGVDYGYTF. DNA of the CDR3: TGTGCCAGCAGCCCGGGGACAGGGGTAGACTATGGCTACACCTTC.